Listed here are 20 T cell receptor beta chains from one sample, sequenced in a study of CD8+CD57+ T cells in acquired aplastic anemia (dated by TCRdb to 2016 to 2019). Instrument used: Illumina HiSeq 2000. Genomic DNA served as template for TCR beta VDJ combination and CDR3 sequence profiling. TCRdb reworked the public reads: Q25 trimming with fastp, MiXCR clone assembly, productive beta chains retained. Each entry is one CDR3 protein sequence, shown with its most common DNA and genes. A total of approximately 300,000 distinct CDR3 sequences appear in this sample, approximately 60% of them only once. The biggest ten clones account for roughly 1.2% of the sample. The patients picked for sequencing were ones in whom flow cytometry had shown an expansion of CD8+CD57+ cells. The sample comprised sorted CD4+, CD8+, or CD8+CD57+ T cells (not recorded which) from PBMCs. Receptors were obtained from a human donor with aplastic anemia.

The gene calls are TRBV2 and TRBJ2-3; D might be TRBD1 (5 bases). The CDR3 runs 14 residues. Trimming pared 6 bases from V and 2 bases from J, leaving 12 bases between. Germline-derived CDR1 and CDR2 are SNHLY and FYNNEI. The DNA for the CDR3 is TGTGCCAGCAGGCCAGGACAATTCACAGATACGCAGTATTTT. This codes for CASRPGQFTDTQYF.

The chain is built from TRBV10-3 and TRBJ1-4; D is ambiguous. The CDR3 is 14 residues long. The germline V and J ends were trimmed by 0 bases and 5 bases, with 7 bases remaining between them. Germline V gene lookup returns CDR1 ENHRY and CDR2 SYGVKD. CDR3 sequence reads: CAISESKLNEKLFF. CDR3 bases: TGTGCCATCAGTGAGTCGAAGCTAAATGAAAAACTGTTTTTT.

The chain links TRBV29-1 to TRBJ2-1, with D perhaps matching TRBD1 or TRBD2 (5 bases each). Germline CDR1 reads SQVTM; CDR2 reads ANQGSEA. The CDR3 length is 12 residues. Trimming removed 4 bases from V and 4 bases from J, with 8 bases in between. CDR3 sequence (DNA): TGCAGCGTTGGGGGGATTTACAATGAGCAGTTCTTC. It codes for CSVGGIYNEQFF.

CDR3 nucleotides: TGTGCCAGCAGCGTAGAATTTGACAGAAATAATTCACCCCTCCACTTT. It translates to CASSVEFDRNNSPLHF. V gene TRBV9 combines with J gene TRBJ1-6; a possible D gene is TRBD1 (5 bases). Germline CDR1 reads SGDLS; CDR2 reads YYNGEE. This CDR3 spans 16 amino acids. V dropped 0 bases and J dropped 5 bases, with 12 bases sitting between them. Complete variable domain (other parts from reference TRBV9 and TRBJ1-6): DSGVTQTPKHLITATGQRVTLRCSPRSGDLSVYWYQQSLDQGLQFLIQYYNGEERAKGNILERFSAQQFPDLHSELNLSSLELGDSALYFCASSVEFDRNNSPLHFGNGTRLTVT.

This clonotype turned up a few times. The chain combines TRBV9 with TRBJ1-1, with D possibly matching TRBD1 (5 bases). Germline lookup yields CDR1 SGDLS and CDR2 YYNGEE. CDR3 size: 12 residues. Trimming left V 0 bases short and J 7 bases short, with 7 bases between. Here the CDR3 reads CASSVGDGEAFF. The CDR3 coding sequence is TGTGCCAGCAGCGTAGGGGACGGTGAAGCTTTCTTT.

This clonotype was counted at least ten times. The CDR3 DNA reads TGTGCCAGCAGTCCCGGACGGCAGCAGTACTTC. Encoded protein: CASSPGRQQYF. V usage is TRBV28 and J usage is TRBJ2-7; D is uncertain. The V gene's germline CDR1 is MDHEN and CDR2 SYDVKM. This CDR3 contains 11 residues. V lost 5 bases and J 8 bases, leaving 10 bases between the germline ends.

This clonotype has a count of ten or more. The chain links TRBV3-1 to TRBJ1-1; a weak D match, TRBD1 (5 bases). Trimming took off 1 base at V and 11 bases at J, with 14 bases between the two ends. The CDR3 extends over 13 amino acids. Germline loops: CDR1 LGHDT, CDR2 YNNKEL (reference sequence). CDR3 amino acids: CASSQGEEGFAFF. CDR3 DNA sequence: TGTGCCAGCAGCCAAGGTGAAGAGGGGTTCGCTTTCTTT.

The V and J genes are TRBV2 and TRBJ2-2, with 8 bases matching TRBD2. V gave up 6 bases and J gave up 10 bases; unmatched junction bases: 7. The CDR3 spans 13 residues. Germline V gene sequence: CDR1 SNHLY, CDR2 FYNNEI. CDR3 sequence (DNA): TGTGCCAGCAGCCGGACTAGCCTTGTGGAGCTGTTTTTT. This translates into CASSRTSLVELFF.

The chain carries TRBV9 and TRBJ2-3; tentatively, D is TRBD2 (5 bases). The germline V and J ends were trimmed by 0 bases and 2 bases, with 10 bases remaining between them. Per the germline V gene, CDR1 is SGDLS and CDR2 is YYNGEE. The CDR3 has 15 amino acids. Here the CDR3 reads CASSVEGVLTDTQYF. CDR3 in DNA: TGTGCCAGCAGCGTAGAGGGAGTACTCACAGATACGCAGTATTTT.

Only one count was recorded for this clonotype. The rearrangement joins TRBV5-8 to TRBJ2-5; D is possibly TRBD1 (7 bases). Germline V lookup: CDR1 SGHTS, CDR2 YDEGEE. The CDR3 runs 15 residues. Between the trimmed V and J ends, which lost 4 bases and 2 bases, there was a span of 15 bases. CDR3 nucleotides: TGTGCCAGCAGCGAGGGCGCGGGACAGCAAGAGACCCAGTACTTC. Amino acid sequence: CASSEGAGQQETQYF.

In this sample, this clonotype turned up many times. The chain has TRBV5-1 and TRBJ2-3; 11 bases are a match to TRBD2. This CDR3 region has 15 residues. Per germline, CDR1 SGHRS and CDR2 YFSETQ. V shed 5 bases and J 4 bases; nucleotides not matched to a gene: 6. The CDR3 is CASSHLAGGPDTQYF. In nucleotides, the CDR3 is TGCGCCAGCAGTCATCTAGCGGGAGGCCCAGATACGCAGTATTTT.

This clonotype has a count of ten or more. This rearrangement joins TRBV12-3 or TRBV12-4 to TRBJ1-1, with D possibly being TRBD1 (6 bases). Trimming removed 7 bases at V and 5 bases at J, with 14 bases between. The CDR3 contains 13 residues. As DNA, the CDR3 is TGTGCCAGCAACACAGGGTGGGCGACTGAAGCTTTCTTT. Translation gives CASNTGWATEAFF.

The chain carries TRBV3-1 and TRBJ1-5; D is ambiguous. Trimming took off 0 bases at V and 4 bases at J, with 10 bases between the two ends. The V gene's germline CDR1 is LGHDT and CDR2 YNNKEL (reference sequence). This CDR3 has 15 amino acids. The CDR3 region is CASSQDPFTNQPQHF. DNA for the CDR3: TGTGCCAGCAGCCAAGATCCGTTTACGAATCAGCCCCAGCATTTT.

This clonotype was recorded at least ten times. The junction shows a germline mismatch at one end, possibly a read error. The chain couples TRBV18 to TRBJ2-5; D ambiguous. The CDR3 length is 14 residues. Germline-derived CDR1 and CDR2 are KGHSH and LQKENI. The CDR3 coding sequence is TGTGCCAGCTCCCCGACGGACCCCCAAGACACCCAGTACTTC. This translates into CASSPTDPQDTQYF.

Points on this clonotype: Just one base apart from a much larger clone, this may be a read error. The genes are TRBV3-1 and TRBJ2-7; 7 nucleotides align to TRBD1. The CDR3 extends over 15 amino acids. Germline V gives CDR1 LGHDT, CDR2 YNNKEL (reference sequence). Unmatched junction bases numbered 11, after V lost 6 bases and J lost 3 bases. The CDR3 reads CASRQVGQTNYEQYF. The CDR3, as DNA: TGTGCCAGCAGACAGGTGGGACAGACGAACTACGAGCAGTACTTC.

Remarks on this clonotype: A read error is possible here, since a much larger clone lies one base away. This rearrangement joins TRBV6-5 to TRBJ2-5, with TRBD1 as a possible D gene (5 bases). V shed 0 bases and J shed 3 bases, with 14 bases lying between them. The CDR3 extends over 16 amino acids. Germline V gene lookup returns CDR1 MNHEY and CDR2 SVGAGI. CDR3 residues: CASSYSAPGLKETQYF. The DNA for the CDR3 is TGTGCCAGCAGTTACTCGGCGCCAGGGTTAAAAGAGACCCAGTACTTC.

This clonotype was detected ten times or more. This chain joins TRBV2 and TRBJ2-7; no clear D gene. This CDR3 has 15 residues. CDR1 is SNHLY and CDR2 is FYNNEI in the germline V gene. Trimming removed 1 base from V and 0 bases from J, with 10 bases in between. The CDR3 DNA reads as TGTGCCAGCAGTGAAGTGGGCCGACTCTCCTACGAGCAGTACTTC. Amino acids: CASSEVGRLSYEQYF.

This clonotype was recorded only once. The chain recombines TRBV6-1 with TRBJ1-4; possibly TRBD1 for D (6 bases). CDR1 is MNHNS and CDR2 is SASEGT in the germline V gene. V lost 6 bases and J 3 bases, leaving 17 bases between the germline ends. The CDR3 runs to 16 residues. The CDR3 here is CASRPYGGRANEKLFF. The CDR3 DNA follows: TGTGCCAGCAGACCTTACGGGGGGCGTGCTAATGAAAAACTGTTTTTT.

This clonotype has only one observation. The chain joins TRBV9 to TRBJ2-3; tentative D call: TRBD2 (6 bases). Germline V gene lookup returns CDR1 SGDLS and CDR2 YYNGEE. The CDR3 extends over 14 amino acids. Deletions cut 3 bases from V and 4 bases from J, with 12 bases between. CDR3 sequence: CASSAEGTSDTQYF. The CDR3 bases are TGTGCCAGCAGCGCCGAAGGGACTTCAGATACGCAGTATTTT.

A few counts support this clonotype. The chain has TRBV19 and TRBJ1-1, with D perhaps TRBD1 (6 bases). V was pared by 9 bases and J by 0 bases, with 14 bases between. The length of the CDR3 is 14 residues. CDR1 is LNHDA, CDR2 SQIVND, per germline (reference sequence). The CDR3 protein is CASRVGGLNTEAFF. For the CDR3, the DNA is TGTGCCAGCCGAGTGGGGGGCTTGAACACTGAAGCTTTCTTT.